Listed below are T cell receptor beta chains from one sample, sequenced in a study of TIL therapy for anti-PD-1-resistant metastatic lung cancer. The table came from immunoSEQ multiplex PCR; TCRdb's copy has only in-frame clones and leaves some out. The sample carries about 55,000 clones, 70% to 90% recorded once. Sequenced here: blood, sampled at baseline. The receptor source for this set is a person aged 25-85 years with non-small cell lung cancer. The CDR3 runs from the conserved cysteine through the conserved F or W. The order of the fields is D gene, J gene, clone size, V gene, CDR3 DNA, CDR3 protein. A D gene is named only where the DNA matches it firmly. The listing skips clone size in some rows; elsewhere it reads once, few, many or a size class.

d_gene: NA; j_gene: TRBJ1-2; abundance: NA; v_gene: TRBV18; CDR3nt: TGTGCCAGCTCACCACCTACAATTAACTATGGCTACACCTTC; CDR3aa: CASSPPTINYGYTF
d_gene: TRBD2; j_gene: TRBJ2-5; abundance: few; v_gene: TRBV7-8; CDR3nt: TGTGCCAGCAGCTTAGAAGTTGGCGGGAGGCCGCCCAGAGGGACCCAGTACTTC; CDR3aa: CASSLEVGGRPPRGTQYF
d_gene: TRBD2; j_gene: TRBJ2-7; abundance: NA; v_gene: TRBV15; CDR3nt: TGTGCCACCAGCAGAGATAGTGTGGCTAGCGGGGTTAAGGAGCAGTACTTC; CDR3aa: CATSRDSVASGVKEQYF
d_gene: TRBD1; j_gene: TRBJ1-2; abundance: NA; v_gene: TRBV27; CDR3nt: TGTGCCAGCAGTTCCCCCAGGGGGAACTATGGCTACACCTTC; CDR3aa: CASSSPRGNYGYTF
d_gene: NA; j_gene: TRBJ1-1; abundance: NA; v_gene: TRBV9; CDR3nt: TGTGCCAGCAGTGCCCACGGGACCAACACTGAAGCTTTCTTT; CDR3aa: CASSAHGTNTEAFF
d_gene: TRBD2; j_gene: TRBJ2-7; abundance: NA; v_gene: TRBV6-2/TRBV6-3; CDR3nt: TGTGCCAGCAGTTACTCGACTAGCAGGGCCTACGAGCAGTACTTC; CDR3aa: CASSYSTSRAYEQYF
d_gene: TRBD2; j_gene: TRBJ2-3; abundance: few; v_gene: TRBV7-3; CDR3nt: TGTGCCAGCAGCCCCCGGGGGGGCGGCACAGATACGCAGTATTTT; CDR3aa: CASSPRGGGTDTQYF
d_gene: NA; j_gene: TRBJ2-1; abundance: NA; v_gene: TRBV6-6; CDR3nt: TGTGCCAGCAGCCGGGGGTCTTTCGACAATGAGCAGTTCTTC; CDR3aa: CASSRGSFDNEQFF
d_gene: NA; j_gene: TRBJ2-3; abundance: NA; v_gene: TRBV6-6; CDR3nt: TGTGCCAGCAGTTACTCGGCCAGAAGCACAGATACGCAGTATTTT; CDR3aa: CASSYSARSTDTQYF
d_gene: NA; j_gene: TRBJ2-1; abundance: NA; v_gene: TRBV14; CDR3nt: TGTGCCAGCAGCCAAGGGGGAAGGTCGGGAGTCTTC; CDR3aa: CASSQGGRSGVF
d_gene: NA; j_gene: TRBJ2-7; abundance: NA; v_gene: TRBV7-3; CDR3nt: TGTGCCAGCAGCTTAGGGGGAGCGGCCTACGAGCAGTACTTC; CDR3aa: CASSLGGAAYEQYF
d_gene: NA; j_gene: TRBJ1-3; abundance: NA; v_gene: TRBV3-1/TRBV3-2; CDR3nt: TGTGCCAGCAGCCAAGGTGAAAACACCATATATTTT; CDR3aa: CASSQGENTIYF
d_gene: NA; j_gene: TRBJ2-3; abundance: NA; v_gene: TRBV18; CDR3nt: TGTGCCAGCTCGCAAAACAGTGACCCTACAGATACGCAGTATTTT; CDR3aa: CASSQNSDPTDTQYF
d_gene: NA; j_gene: TRBJ1-1; abundance: NA; v_gene: TRBV5-1; CDR3nt: TGCGCCAGCAGCTTGGAACAAAACACTGAAGCTTTCTTT; CDR3aa: CASSLEQNTEAFF
d_gene: NA; j_gene: TRBJ1-3; abundance: NA; v_gene: TRBV10-2; CDR3nt: TGCGCCAGCATCGGGACAAACTCTGGAAACACCATATATTTT; CDR3aa: CASIGTNSGNTIYF
d_gene: NA; j_gene: TRBJ1-1; abundance: few; v_gene: TRBV12-3/TRBV12-4; CDR3nt: TGTGCCAGCAGTTTAGGCGGCAGACGAGCTTTCTTT; CDR3aa: CASSLGGRRAFF
d_gene: NA; j_gene: TRBJ1-1; abundance: medium-sized; v_gene: TRBV25-1; CDR3nt: TGTGCCAGCAGTTTGACAGAAAACACTGAAGCTTTCTTT; CDR3aa: CASSLTENTEAFF
d_gene: NA; j_gene: TRBJ1-5; abundance: once; v_gene: TRBV7-2; CDR3nt: TGTGCCAGCAGTCTGTCAGGGGGCAATCAGCCCCAGCATTTT; CDR3aa: CASSLSGGNQPQHF
d_gene: NA; j_gene: TRBJ1-1; abundance: NA; v_gene: TRBV6-5; CDR3nt: TGTGCCAGCAGTCCTACCGAGGGAAGAGCTTTCTTT; CDR3aa: CASSPTEGRAFF
d_gene: TRBD2; j_gene: TRBJ2-5; abundance: NA; v_gene: TRBV7-2; CDR3nt: TGTGCCAGCAGCTTTCCGACTAGCGGGCTAGAGACCCAGTACTTC; CDR3aa: CASSFPTSGLETQYF
d_gene: NA; j_gene: TRBJ2-3; abundance: NA; v_gene: TRBV5-1; CDR3nt: TGCGCCAGCAGCTTGAGGGCACCAGATACGCAGTATTTT; CDR3aa: CASSLRAPDTQYF
d_gene: TRBD1; j_gene: TRBJ2-1; abundance: NA; v_gene: TRBV28; CDR3nt: TGTGCCAGCAGTTATTCACACCGGGACAGAGGGCGGAATGAGCAGTTCTTC; CDR3aa: CASSYSHRDRGRNEQFF
d_gene: NA; j_gene: TRBJ1-1; abundance: NA; v_gene: TRBV4-1; CDR3nt: TGCGCCAGCGGTATGAGGAGCACTGAAGCTTTCTTT; CDR3aa: CASGMRSTEAFF
d_gene: NA; j_gene: TRBJ2-7; abundance: NA; v_gene: TRBV5-1; CDR3nt: TGCGCCAGCAGCTTGCAGGGGGAGCAGTACTTC; CDR3aa: CASSLQGEQYF
d_gene: NA; j_gene: TRBJ1-5; abundance: NA; v_gene: TRBV29-1; CDR3nt: TGCAGCGTTGTGCGGGTCAATCAGCCCCAGCATTTT; CDR3aa: CSVVRVNQPQHF
d_gene: NA; j_gene: TRBJ2-7; abundance: NA; v_gene: TRBV28; CDR3nt: TGTGCCAGCAGATCTACCGGGTACTACGAGCAGTACTTC; CDR3aa: CASRSTGYYEQYF
d_gene: NA; j_gene: TRBJ1-6; abundance: NA; v_gene: TRBV7-8; CDR3nt: TGTGCCAGCAGCTTCGACTCGGGGGGGAACTCACCCCTCCACTTT; CDR3aa: CASSFDSGGNSPLHF
d_gene: TRBD1; j_gene: TRBJ1-3; abundance: NA; v_gene: TRBV5-4; CDR3nt: TGTGCCAGCAGCTCGGACAGGCTAAAATCGGGAAACACCATATATTTT; CDR3aa: CASSSDRLKSGNTIYF
d_gene: NA; j_gene: TRBJ1-1; abundance: NA; v_gene: TRBV27; CDR3nt: TGTGCCAGCAGTTCCCTCGGGGGGGAACTGAAGGCTTTCTTT; CDR3aa: CASSSLGGELKAFF
d_gene: NA; j_gene: TRBJ1-6; abundance: NA; v_gene: TRBV4-1; CDR3nt: TGCGCCAGCAGCCTGGCCTCTGGGCGCGCGATGGGTTCACCCCTCCACTTT; CDR3aa: CASSLASGRAMGSPLHF
d_gene: NA; j_gene: TRBJ2-7; abundance: NA; v_gene: TRBV18; CDR3nt: TGTGCCAGCTCACAACCCCCGCAGGCCTACGAGCAGTACTTC; CDR3aa: CASSQPPQAYEQYF
d_gene: NA; j_gene: TRBJ2-3; abundance: NA; v_gene: TRBV30; CDR3nt: TGTGCCTGGAGTGCGGGCTCTCCAGATACGCAGTATTTT; CDR3aa: CAWSAGSPDTQYF
d_gene: NA; j_gene: TRBJ1-2; abundance: NA; v_gene: TRBV5-1; CDR3nt: TGCGCCAGCACCCCCCTCGGGGGAATGGGCTACACCTTC; CDR3aa: CASTPLGGMGYTF
d_gene: NA; j_gene: TRBJ1-4; abundance: few; v_gene: TRBV12-3/TRBV12-4; CDR3nt: TGTGCCAGCAGTTTGAGTGAAAAACTGTTTTTT; CDR3aa: CASSLSEKLFF
d_gene: TRBD2; j_gene: TRBJ2-1; abundance: few; v_gene: TRBV10-3; CDR3nt: TGTGCCATCAGTGTAGCGGGGCTCCTCACGGAGCAGTTCTTC; CDR3aa: CAISVAGLLTEQFF
d_gene: TRBD1; j_gene: TRBJ2-7; abundance: NA; v_gene: TRBV7-9; CDR3nt: TGTGCCAGCAGCTTAGCAATAGGACAGGGAGACGAGCAGTACTTC; CDR3aa: CASSLAIGQGDEQYF
d_gene: TRBD1; j_gene: TRBJ2-5; abundance: NA; v_gene: TRBV4-1; CDR3nt: TGCGCCAGCAGCCAAGACGACACAGGGGTGGTAGGGACCCAGTACTTC; CDR3aa: CASSQDDTGVVGTQYF
d_gene: TRBD2; j_gene: TRBJ2-1; abundance: NA; v_gene: TRBV18; CDR3nt: TGTGCCAGCTCACCATCGGGACTAGCCTACAATGAGCAGTTCTTC; CDR3aa: CASSPSGLAYNEQFF
d_gene: TRBD2; j_gene: TRBJ2-4; abundance: NA; v_gene: TRBV9; CDR3nt: TGTGCCAGCAGCGTTCGGGAGGGACGGAACATTCAGTACTTC; CDR3aa: CASSVREGRNIQYF
d_gene: TRBD1; j_gene: TRBJ1-1; abundance: once; v_gene: TRBV11-1; CDR3nt: TGTGCCAGCAGTCCCTTCACAGGGGGCACTGAAGCTTTCTTT; CDR3aa: CASSPFTGGTEAFF
d_gene: NA; j_gene: TRBJ1-6; abundance: once; v_gene: TRBV6-5; CDR3nt: TGTGCCAGCAGACAGGGTAACGAGTCACCCCTCCACTTT; CDR3aa: CASRQGNESPLHF
d_gene: NA; j_gene: TRBJ2-5; abundance: NA; v_gene: TRBV5-1; CDR3nt: TGCGCCAGCAGCTTGGCCGGGGCCCCTGGCCAAGCGACCCAGTACTTC; CDR3aa: CASSLAGAPGQATQYF
d_gene: NA; j_gene: TRBJ2-7; abundance: NA; v_gene: TRBV14; CDR3nt: TGTGCCAGCAGCCAAGATTGGGGGGTCGTCTCCTACGAGCAGTACTTC; CDR3aa: CASSQDWGVVSYEQYF
d_gene: TRBD2; j_gene: TRBJ2-5; abundance: NA; v_gene: TRBV29-1; CDR3nt: TGCAGCGTTGGTAGCGGGAGTGAGACCCAGTACTTC; CDR3aa: CSVGSGSETQYF
d_gene: NA; j_gene: TRBJ2-5; abundance: NA; v_gene: TRBV6-1; CDR3nt: TGTGCCAGCAGTGAATGGGACCGAGTAGGTTGGGAGACCCAGTACTTC; CDR3aa: CASSEWDRVGWETQYF
d_gene: TRBD2; j_gene: TRBJ2-1; abundance: medium-sized; v_gene: TRBV6-5; CDR3nt: TGTGCCAGCAGTTACTCGGCGGGGGGGCCTAATGAGCAGTTCTTC; CDR3aa: CASSYSAGGPNEQFF
d_gene: TRBD1; j_gene: TRBJ2-1; abundance: NA; v_gene: TRBV7-8; CDR3nt: TGTGCCAGCAGCTACGTAGACAGGGGGCTTTTGAATGAGCAGTTCTTC; CDR3aa: CASSYVDRGLLNEQFF
d_gene: TRBD2; j_gene: TRBJ2-2; abundance: NA; v_gene: TRBV7-8; CDR3nt: TGTGCCAGCAGCCCGCGGCTAGCGGGGGGGAACACCGGGGAGCTGTTTTTT; CDR3aa: CASSPRLAGGNTGELFF
d_gene: NA; j_gene: TRBJ1-4; abundance: NA; v_gene: TRBV5-4; CDR3nt: TGTGCCAGCAGCGCAACAGTGGGGAATGAAAAACTGTTTTTT; CDR3aa: CASSATVGNEKLFF
d_gene: NA; j_gene: TRBJ1-2; abundance: NA; v_gene: TRBV30; CDR3nt: TGTGCCTGGAGCCTTCAGACCGCGGGGGTTACTAACTATGGCTACACCTTC; CDR3aa: CAWSLQTAGVTNYGYTF
d_gene: TRBD2; j_gene: TRBJ2-1; abundance: NA; v_gene: TRBV6-6; CDR3nt: TGTGCCAGCAGTTTGGTGGCGTGGCGGGGGGGCCCTGAGCAGTTCTTC; CDR3aa: CASSLVAWRGGPEQFF
d_gene: NA; j_gene: TRBJ2-3; abundance: NA; v_gene: TRBV18; CDR3nt: TGTGCCAGCTCAGGGCTGCGGATAGAGGATACGCAGTATTTT; CDR3aa: CASSGLRIEDTQYF
d_gene: NA; j_gene: TRBJ1-1; abundance: NA; v_gene: TRBV5-1; CDR3nt: TGCGCCAGCAGCTTGCAACCGGGGGTGAACGCTGAAGCTTTCTTT; CDR3aa: CASSLQPGVNAEAFF
d_gene: NA; j_gene: TRBJ1-2; abundance: NA; v_gene: TRBV7-9; CDR3nt: TGTGCCAGCAGCGCACCTCCAGCAAACTATGGCTACACCTTC; CDR3aa: CASSAPPANYGYTF